The rows below give T cell receptor beta chains drawn from one sample of a study of blood T cell repertoires in COVID-19. The method was immunoSEQ multiplex PCR; TCRdb's version includes in-frame clones alone and lacks a portion of them. The table lists about 160,000 clones, about 93% of them singletons. Source material: peripheral blood. All receptors come from a woman in her forties or fifties with acute or convalescent COVID-19. CDR3s include the opening cysteine and the closing phenylalanine or tryptophan. D genes are given only for firm matches. Rows may omit the clone size; those that give it use once, few, many or a size class.

D gene,CDR3 length,J gene,clone size,V gene,CDR3 protein,CDR3 DNA
TRBD2,12,TRBJ2-5,-,TRBV29-1,CSVASGQETQYF,TGCAGCGTTGCTAGCGGCCAAGAGACCCAGTACTTC
TRBD1,15,TRBJ1-5,-,TRBV19,CASSWMNRGNQPQHF,TGTGCCAGTAGTTGGATGAACAGGGGTAATCAGCCCCAGCATTTT
TRBD2,14,TRBJ2-7,-,TRBV28,CASSPSGSKYEQYF,TGTGCCAGCAGTCCTAGCGGGAGTAAGTACGAGCAGTACTTC
-,13,TRBJ2-5,once,TRBV29-1,CSVDHRVQETQYF,TGCAGCGTGGATCACAGGGTTCAAGAGACCCAGTACTTC
TRBD1,13,TRBJ1-3,once,TRBV29-1,CSVVTGGRDTIYF,TGCAGCGTTGTGACAGGGGGCAGGGACACCATATATTTT
-,17,TRBJ1-3,-,TRBV7-9,CASSLSGSYFTGNTIYF,TGTGCCAGCAGCTTATCGGGGAGCTACTTTACTGGAAACACCATATATTTT
-,19,TRBJ1-1,-,TRBV28,CASSFFAGKKVYMNTEAFF,TGTGCCAGCAGTTTTTTTGCCGGGAAGAAGGTATACATGAACACTGAAGCTTTCTTT
TRBD1,15,TRBJ2-2,-,TRBV13,CASSSDRVIAGELFF,TGTGCCAGCAGCTCTGACAGGGTAATCGCCGGGGAGCTGTTTTTT
TRBD1,21,TRBJ1-6,-,TRBV19,CASSPYSSGTGLRTYNSPLHF,TGTGCCAGTAGTCCGTACTCTTCCGGGACAGGGTTGCGGACCTATAATTCACCCCTCCACTTT
-,16,TRBJ1-1,once,TRBV7-8,CASSLVGGGLNTEAFF,TGTGCCAGCAGCTTAGTGGGCGGGGGCTTGAACACTGAAGCTTTCTTT
TRBD1,15,TRBJ1-2,-,TRBV5-1,CASSLGTGDGYGYTF,TGCGCCAGCAGCCTCGGGACAGGGGACGGGTATGGCTACACCTTC